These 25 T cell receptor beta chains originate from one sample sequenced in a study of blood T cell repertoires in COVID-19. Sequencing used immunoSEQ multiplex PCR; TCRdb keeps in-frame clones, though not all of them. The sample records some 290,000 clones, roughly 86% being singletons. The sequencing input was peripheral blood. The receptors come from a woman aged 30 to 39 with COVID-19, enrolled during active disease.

The CDR3 DNA follows: TGTGCCACCAGCAAACAGGGGACTTATCAGCCCCAGCATTTT. It translates to CATSKQGTYQPQHF. The chain is built from TRBV24-1 and TRBJ1-5, with 7 bases that match TRBD1. This CDR3 has 14 residues. The germline CDR1 and CDR2 sequences are KGHDR and SFDVKD. V lost 7 bases, J lost 5 bases, and 7 bases stayed unmatched.

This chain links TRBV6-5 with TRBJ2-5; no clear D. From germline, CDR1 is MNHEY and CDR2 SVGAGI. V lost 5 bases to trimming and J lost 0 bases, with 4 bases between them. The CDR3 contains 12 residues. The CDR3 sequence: CASSPDQETQYF. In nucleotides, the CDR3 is TGTGCCAGCAGTCCCGACCAAGAGACCCAGTACTTC.

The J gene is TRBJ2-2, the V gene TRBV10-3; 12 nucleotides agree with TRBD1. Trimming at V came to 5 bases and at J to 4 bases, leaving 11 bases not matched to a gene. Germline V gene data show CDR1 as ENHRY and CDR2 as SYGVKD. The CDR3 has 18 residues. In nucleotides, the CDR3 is TGTGCCATCAGTCGAAAGGGTGGGACAGGGGGCATCACCGGGGAGCTGTTTTTT. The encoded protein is CAISRKGGTGGITGELFF.

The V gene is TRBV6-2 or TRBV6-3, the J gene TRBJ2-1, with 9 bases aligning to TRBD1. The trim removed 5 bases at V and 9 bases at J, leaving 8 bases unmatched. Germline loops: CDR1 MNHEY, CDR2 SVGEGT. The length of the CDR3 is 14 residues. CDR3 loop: CASSTGTGSAEQFF. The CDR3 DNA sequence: TGTGCCAGCAGTACCGGGACAGGGTCGGCTGAGCAGTTCTTC.

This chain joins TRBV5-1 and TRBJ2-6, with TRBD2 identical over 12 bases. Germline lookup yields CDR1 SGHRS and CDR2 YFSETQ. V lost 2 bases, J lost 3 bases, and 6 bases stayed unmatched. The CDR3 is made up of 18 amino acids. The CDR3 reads CASSFSSGRAFGANVLTF. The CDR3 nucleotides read TGCGCCAGCAGCTTTTCTAGCGGGAGGGCCTTTGGGGCCAACGTCCTGACTTTC.

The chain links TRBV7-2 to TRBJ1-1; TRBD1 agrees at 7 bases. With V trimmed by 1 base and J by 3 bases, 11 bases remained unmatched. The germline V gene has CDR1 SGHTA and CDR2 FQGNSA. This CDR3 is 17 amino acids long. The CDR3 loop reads CASSLESTWQGDTEAFF. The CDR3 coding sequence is TGTGCCAGCAGCTTAGAGAGTACGTGGCAGGGGGACACTGAAGCTTTCTTT. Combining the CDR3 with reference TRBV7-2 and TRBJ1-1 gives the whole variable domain GAGVSQSPSNKVTEKGKDVELRCDPISGHTALYWYRQSLGQGLEFLIYFQGNSAPDKSGLPSDRFSAERTGGSVSTLTIQRTQQEDSAVYLCASSLESTWQGDTEAFFGQGTRLTVV.

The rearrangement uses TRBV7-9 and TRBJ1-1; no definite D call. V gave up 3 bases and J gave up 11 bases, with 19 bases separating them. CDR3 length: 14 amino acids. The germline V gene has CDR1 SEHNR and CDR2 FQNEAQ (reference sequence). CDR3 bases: TGTGCCAGCAGCTTGGCCCCGGGGTACTGGCTGGCTTTCTTT. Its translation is CASSLAPGYWLAFF.

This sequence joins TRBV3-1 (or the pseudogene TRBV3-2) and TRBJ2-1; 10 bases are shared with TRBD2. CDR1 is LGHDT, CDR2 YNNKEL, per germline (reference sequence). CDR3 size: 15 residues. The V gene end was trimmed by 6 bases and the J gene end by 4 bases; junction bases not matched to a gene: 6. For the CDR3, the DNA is TGTGCCAGCAGAACCAGCGGGAGGGGGTACAATGAGCAGTTCTTC. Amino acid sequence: CASRTSGRGYNEQFF.

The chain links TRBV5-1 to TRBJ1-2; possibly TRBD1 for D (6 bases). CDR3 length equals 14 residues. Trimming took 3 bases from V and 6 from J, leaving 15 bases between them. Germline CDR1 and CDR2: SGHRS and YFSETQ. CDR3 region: CASSSEDRINGYTF. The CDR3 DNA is TGCGCCAGCAGCTCTGAGGACAGAATTAATGGCTACACCTTC. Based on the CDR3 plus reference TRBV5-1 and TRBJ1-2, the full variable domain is KAGVTQTPRYLIKTRGQQVTLSCSPISGHRSVSWYQQTPGQGLQFLFEYFSETQRNKGNFPGRFSGRQFSNSRSEMNVSTLELGDSALYLCASSSEDRINGYTFGSGTRLTVV.

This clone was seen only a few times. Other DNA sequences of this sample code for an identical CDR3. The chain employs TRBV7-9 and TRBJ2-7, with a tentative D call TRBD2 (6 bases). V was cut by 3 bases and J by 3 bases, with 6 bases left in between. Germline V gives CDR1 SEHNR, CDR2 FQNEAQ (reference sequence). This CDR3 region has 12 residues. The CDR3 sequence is CASSFSGYEQYF. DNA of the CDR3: TGTGCCAGCAGCTTTAGCGGCTACGAGCAGTACTTC.

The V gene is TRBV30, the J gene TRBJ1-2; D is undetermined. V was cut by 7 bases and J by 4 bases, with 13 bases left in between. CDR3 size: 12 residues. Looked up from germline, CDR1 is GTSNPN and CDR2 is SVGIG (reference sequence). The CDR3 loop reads CASTLEIYGYTF. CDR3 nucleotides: TGTGCCTCTACATTGGAGATCTATGGCTACACCTTC.

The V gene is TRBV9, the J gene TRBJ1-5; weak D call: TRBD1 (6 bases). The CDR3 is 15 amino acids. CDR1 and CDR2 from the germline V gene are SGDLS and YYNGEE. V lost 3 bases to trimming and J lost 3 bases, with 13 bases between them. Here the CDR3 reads CASSAQGLYNQPQHF. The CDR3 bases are TGTGCCAGCAGCGCCCAGGGGTTGTACAATCAGCCCCAGCATTTT.

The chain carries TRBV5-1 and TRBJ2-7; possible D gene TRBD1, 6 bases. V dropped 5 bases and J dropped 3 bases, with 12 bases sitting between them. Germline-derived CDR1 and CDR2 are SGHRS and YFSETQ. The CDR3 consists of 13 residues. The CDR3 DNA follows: TGCGCCAGCAGGGGACACGTCTACTACGAGCAGTACTTC. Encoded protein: CASRGHVYYEQYF.

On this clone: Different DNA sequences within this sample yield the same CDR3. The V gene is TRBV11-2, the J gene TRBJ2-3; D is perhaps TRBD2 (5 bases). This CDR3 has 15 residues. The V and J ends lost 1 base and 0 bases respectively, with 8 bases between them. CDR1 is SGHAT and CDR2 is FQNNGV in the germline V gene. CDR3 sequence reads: CASSLGGSSTDTQYF. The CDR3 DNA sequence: TGTGCCAGCAGCTTAGGAGGGAGTAGCACAGATACGCAGTATTTT.

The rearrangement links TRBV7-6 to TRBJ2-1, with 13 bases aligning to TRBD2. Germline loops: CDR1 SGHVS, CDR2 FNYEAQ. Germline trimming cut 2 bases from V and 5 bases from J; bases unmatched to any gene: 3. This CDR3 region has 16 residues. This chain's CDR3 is CASSLTSGRGHNEQFF. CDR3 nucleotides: TGTGCCAGCAGCTTAACTAGCGGGAGGGGCCACAATGAGCAGTTCTTC.

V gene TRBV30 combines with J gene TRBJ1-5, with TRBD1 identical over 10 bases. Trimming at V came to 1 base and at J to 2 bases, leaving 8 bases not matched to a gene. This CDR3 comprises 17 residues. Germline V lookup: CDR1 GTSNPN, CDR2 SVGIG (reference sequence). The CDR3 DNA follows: TGTGCCTGGAGTGGACGGACAGGGGGTTCTGGCAATCAGCCCCAGCATTTT. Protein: CAWSGRTGGSGNQPQHF.

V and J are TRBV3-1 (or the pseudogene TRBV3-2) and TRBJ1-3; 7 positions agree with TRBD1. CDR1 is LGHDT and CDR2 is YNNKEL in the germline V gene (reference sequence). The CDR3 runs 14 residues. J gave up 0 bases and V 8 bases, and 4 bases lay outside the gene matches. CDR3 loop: CASAGTASGNTIYF. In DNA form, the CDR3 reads TGTGCCAGCGCCGGGACAGCCTCTGGAAACACCATATATTTT.

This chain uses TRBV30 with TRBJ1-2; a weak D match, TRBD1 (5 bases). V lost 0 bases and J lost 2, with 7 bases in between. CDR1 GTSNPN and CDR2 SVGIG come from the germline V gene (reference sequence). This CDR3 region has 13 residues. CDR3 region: CAWSVQANYGYTF. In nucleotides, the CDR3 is TGTGCCTGGAGTGTACAGGCGAACTATGGCTACACCTTC.

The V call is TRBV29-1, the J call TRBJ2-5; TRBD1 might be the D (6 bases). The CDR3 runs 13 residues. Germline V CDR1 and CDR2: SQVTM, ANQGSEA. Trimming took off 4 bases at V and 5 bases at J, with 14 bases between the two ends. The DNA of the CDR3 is TGCAGCGTTGCCGGACAGCTTGGTGAGACCCAGTACTTC. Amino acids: CSVAGQLGETQYF.

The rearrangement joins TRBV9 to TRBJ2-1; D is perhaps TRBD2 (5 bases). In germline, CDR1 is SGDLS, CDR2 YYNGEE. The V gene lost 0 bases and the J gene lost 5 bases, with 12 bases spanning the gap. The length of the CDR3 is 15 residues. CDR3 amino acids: CASSVVDSTNNEQFF. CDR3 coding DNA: TGTGCCAGCAGCGTAGTGGACTCCACCAACAATGAGCAGTTCTTC.

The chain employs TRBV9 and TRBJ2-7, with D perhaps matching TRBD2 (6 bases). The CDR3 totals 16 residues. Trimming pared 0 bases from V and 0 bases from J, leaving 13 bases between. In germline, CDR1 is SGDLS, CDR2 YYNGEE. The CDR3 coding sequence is TGTGCCAGCAGCGTAGCGGGCGGGGCGAGCTCCTACGAGCAGTACTTC. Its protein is CASSVAGGASSYEQYF.

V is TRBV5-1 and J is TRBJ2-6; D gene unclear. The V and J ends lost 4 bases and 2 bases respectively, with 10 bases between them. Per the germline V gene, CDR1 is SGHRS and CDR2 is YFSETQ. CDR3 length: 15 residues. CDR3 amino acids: CASSVMAAGANVLTF. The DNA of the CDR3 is TGCGCCAGCAGCGTGATGGCTGCTGGGGCCAACGTCCTGACTTTC.

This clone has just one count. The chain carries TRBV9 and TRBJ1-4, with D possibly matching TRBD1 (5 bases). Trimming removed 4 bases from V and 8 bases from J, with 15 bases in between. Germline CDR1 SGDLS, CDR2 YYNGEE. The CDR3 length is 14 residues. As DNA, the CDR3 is TGTGCCAGCAGCCCGACGTCGGGGGGGGAAAAACTGTTTTTT. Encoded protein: CASSPTSGGEKLFF.

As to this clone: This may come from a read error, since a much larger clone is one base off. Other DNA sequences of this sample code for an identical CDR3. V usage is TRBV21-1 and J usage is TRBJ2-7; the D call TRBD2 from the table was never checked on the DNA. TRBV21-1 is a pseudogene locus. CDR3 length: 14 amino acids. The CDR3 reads CASSRLAGGGEQYF. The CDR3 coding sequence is TGTGCCAGCAGCAGATTGGCGGGCGGGGGGGAGCAGTACTTC.

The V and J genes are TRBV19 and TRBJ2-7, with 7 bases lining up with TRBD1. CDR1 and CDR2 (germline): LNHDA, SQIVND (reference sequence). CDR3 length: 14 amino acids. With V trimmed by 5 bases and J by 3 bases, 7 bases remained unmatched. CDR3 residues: CASSPQGTYYEQYF. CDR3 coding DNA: TGTGCCAGTAGTCCACAGGGGACCTACTACGAGCAGTACTTC.